The 11 T cell receptor beta chains presented below share a single source sample, sequenced in a study of Graves' ophthalmopathy and Graves' hyperthyroidism. Amplification from RNA transcripts yielded the TCR beta CDR3 regions. First-round RT-PCR with HTBI primers preceded a second-round multiplex PCR. TCRdb re-called the multiplex PCR reads through MiXCR, storing one row per CDR3 protein. The table records just over 400,000 distinct CDR3 sequences, roughly 20% of them present only once. What was sequenced was peripheral blood. These receptor sequences come from a woman aged 18 to 35 with stable Graves' hyperthyroidism.

This clonotype was seen many times. The chain uses TRBV5-1 and TRBJ2-2, with a possible D match to TRBD2 (5 bases). Germline assignment: CDR1 SGHRS and CDR2 YFSETQ. The CDR3 sequence is 15 residues long. V lost 4 bases, J lost 4 bases, and 14 bases lay in between. The CDR3 loop is CASSRELLATGELFF. CDR3 DNA sequence: TGCGCCAGCAGCCGCGAGCTGCTAGCCACCGGGGAGCTGTTTTTT.

This clonotype was picked up many times. The J gene is TRBJ2-7, the V gene TRBV6-4, with D tentatively TRBD1 or TRBD2 (5 bases each). Germline V lookup: CDR1 MRHNA, CDR2 SNTAGT. V lost 4 bases, J lost 2 bases, and 15 bases lay in between. The CDR3 loop spans 15 amino acids. CDR3 bases: TGTGCCAGCAGTGGTTCCGGGACGGGTACCTACGAGCAGTACTTC. It codes for CASSGSGTGTYEQYF.

This clonotype came up many times. The chain uses TRBV6-2 or TRBV6-3 and TRBJ2-6; possible D gene TRBD1, 6 bases. The CDR3 has 17 residues. The germline V and J ends were trimmed by 4 bases and 0 bases, with 13 bases remaining between them. Germline V gene lookup returns CDR1 MNHEY and CDR2 SVGEGT. The CDR3 region has the DNA TGTGCCAGCAGTTTGGGGGCTGGCGGCTCTGGGGCCAACGTCCTGACTTTC. It encodes CASSLGAGGSGANVLTF.

This clonotype was seen ten or more times. CDR3 loop: CASSPQPGQIYEQYF. The DNA of the CDR3 is TGTGCCAGCAGCCCCCAGCCGGGACAGATCTACGAGCAGTACTTC. V gene TRBV7-6 combines with J gene TRBJ2-7; TRBD1 matches 7 bases. V shed 5 bases, J shed 3 bases, and the junction held 10 bases outside the gene matches. The CDR3 sequence is 15 residues long. Germline CDR1 reads SGHVS; CDR2 reads FNYEAQ.

A note on this clonotype: The junction and the germline gene differ at one end; a read error may be behind it. The gene calls are TRBV28 and TRBJ2-7; 7 positions match TRBD1. Germline CDR1 reads MDHEN; CDR2 reads SYDVKM. This CDR3 region has 12 residues. The CDR3 DNA is TGTGCCAGCAGTTTGCAGGGGGATGAGCAGTGCTTC. Protein: CASSLQGDEQCF. Based on the CDR3 plus reference TRBV28 and TRBJ2-7, the full variable domain is DVKVTQSSRYLVKRTGEKVFLECVQDMDHENMFWYRQDPGLGLRLIYFSYDVKMKEKGDIPEGYSVSREKKERFSLILESASTNQTSMYLCASSLQGDEQCFGPGTRLTVT.

This clonotype has a count of ten or more. The V call is TRBV12-3 or TRBV12-4, the J call TRBJ1-2; D ambiguous. V lost 2 bases to trimming and J lost 5 bases, with 6 bases between them. This CDR3 contains 12 residues. This chain's CDR3 is CASSLQEYGYTF. The CDR3 DNA reads as TGTGCCAGCAGTTTACAGGAGTATGGCTACACCTTC.

The gene calls are TRBV28 and TRBJ2-7; TRBD1 matches 7 bases. The V gene end was trimmed by 4 bases and the J gene end by 6 bases; junction bases not matched to a gene: 9. This CDR3 has 14 amino acids. In germline, CDR1 is MDHEN, CDR2 SYDVKM. The DNA of the CDR3 is TGTGCCAGCAGTTCCTGGGCCCACAGGGGCGAGCAGTACTTC. Encoded protein: CASSSWAHRGEQYF.

Concerning this clonotype: A clone one base away is much larger, so this may be a read error. The V gene is TRBV20-1, the J gene TRBJ1-1; D is unclear. CDR3 length equals 14 residues. V gave up 0 bases and J gave up 12 bases, with 20 bases separating them. The germline CDR1 and CDR2 sequences are DFQATT and SNEGSKA (reference sequence). Here the CDR3 DNA reads TGCAGTGCTAGAGATCAGTTCCTTGAGAGTACCACTTTCTTT. It encodes CSARDQFLESTTFF.

Concerning this clonotype itself: At one end, the junction sequence differs from germline, possibly due to a read error. The CDR3 region is CASSPQVLNTDAFF. The CDR3, as DNA: TGTGCCAGCAGCCCCCAAGTCCTGAACACTGATGCTTTCTTT. The chain carries TRBV6-1 and TRBJ1-1; no clear D. Germline V gene sequence: CDR1 MNHNS, CDR2 SASEGT. This CDR3 has 14 residues.

The chain uses TRBV6-5 and TRBJ1-1, with D perhaps matching TRBD1 (5 bases). The CDR3 sequence is 11 residues long. Germline values: CDR1 MNHEY, CDR2 SVGAGI. V was cut by 4 bases and J by 11 bases, with 11 bases left in between. CDR3 sequence reads: CASSLTADAFF. The CDR3 DNA is TGTGCCAGCAGTTTGACAGCGGACGCTTTCTTT.

V gene TRBV20-1 combines with J gene TRBJ1-2, with D perhaps TRBD1 (5 bases). In germline, CDR1 is DFQATT, CDR2 SNEGSKA (reference sequence). This CDR3 has 16 residues. The ends were cut back, 5 bases at V and 0 bases at J, with 19 bases in the middle. CDR3 sequence reads: CSAPSPWGDTNYGYTF. In nucleotides, the CDR3 is TGCAGTGCTCCAAGCCCCTGGGGGGATACTAACTATGGCTACACCTTC.